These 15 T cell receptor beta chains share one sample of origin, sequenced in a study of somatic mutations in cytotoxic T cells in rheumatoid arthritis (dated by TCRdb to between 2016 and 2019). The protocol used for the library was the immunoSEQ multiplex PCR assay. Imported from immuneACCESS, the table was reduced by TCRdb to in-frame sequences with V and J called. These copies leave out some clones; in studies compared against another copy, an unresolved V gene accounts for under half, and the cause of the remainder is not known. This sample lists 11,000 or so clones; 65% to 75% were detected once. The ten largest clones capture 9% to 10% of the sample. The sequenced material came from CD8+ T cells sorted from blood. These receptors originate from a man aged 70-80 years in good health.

Here the CDR3 reads CASSWTPSSYEQYF. For the CDR3, the DNA is TGTGCCAGCAGTTGGACACCGAGCTCCTACGAGCAGTACTTC. This chain uses TRBV27 with TRBJ2-7; the D gene is possibly TRBD1 (5 bases). The CDR3 has 14 residues. Deletions cut 4 bases from V and 0 bases from J, with 10 bases between. Germline V gene lookup returns CDR1 MNHEY and CDR2 SMNVEV (reference sequence).

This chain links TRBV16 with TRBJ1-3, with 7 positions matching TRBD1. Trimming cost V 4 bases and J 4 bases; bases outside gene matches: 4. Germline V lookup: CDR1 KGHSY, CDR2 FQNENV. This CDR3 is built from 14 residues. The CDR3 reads CASSPADRGNTIYF. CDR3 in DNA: TGTGCCAGCAGCCCGGCGGACAGGGGAAACACCATATATTTT.

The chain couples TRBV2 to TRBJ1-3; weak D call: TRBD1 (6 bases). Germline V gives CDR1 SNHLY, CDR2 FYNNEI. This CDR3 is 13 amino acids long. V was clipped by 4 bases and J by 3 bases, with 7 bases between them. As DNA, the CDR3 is TGTGCCAGCAGTGCAGGGGATGGAAACACCATATATTTT. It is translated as CASSAGDGNTIYF.

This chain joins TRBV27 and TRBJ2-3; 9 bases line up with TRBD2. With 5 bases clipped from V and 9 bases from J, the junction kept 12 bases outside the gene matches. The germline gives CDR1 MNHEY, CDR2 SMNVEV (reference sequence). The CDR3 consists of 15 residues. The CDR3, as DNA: TGTGCCAGCAGTGCGACTAGCGGCTTAGTAGACACGCAGTATTTT. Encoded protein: CASSATSGLVDTQYF.

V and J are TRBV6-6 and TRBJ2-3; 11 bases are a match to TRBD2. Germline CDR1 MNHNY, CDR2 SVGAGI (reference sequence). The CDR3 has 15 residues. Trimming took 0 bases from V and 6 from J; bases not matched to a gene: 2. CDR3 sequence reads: CASSYSPSGGDTQYF. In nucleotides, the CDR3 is TGTGCCAGCAGTTACTCGCCTAGCGGGGGGGATACGCAGTATTTT.

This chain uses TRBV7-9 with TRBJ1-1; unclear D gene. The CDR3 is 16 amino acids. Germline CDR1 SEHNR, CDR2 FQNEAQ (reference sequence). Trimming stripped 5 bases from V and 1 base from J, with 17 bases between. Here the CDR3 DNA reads TGTGCCAGCAGCCTAGATTCGGGCCTGGGGAACACTGAAGCTTTCTTT. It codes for CASSLDSGLGNTEAFF.

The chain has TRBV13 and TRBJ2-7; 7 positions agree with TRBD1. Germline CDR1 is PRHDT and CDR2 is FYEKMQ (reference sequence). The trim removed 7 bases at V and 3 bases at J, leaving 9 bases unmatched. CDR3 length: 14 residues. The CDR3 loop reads CASTQGDRHYEQYF. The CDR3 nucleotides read TGTGCCAGCACCCAGGGGGACAGACACTACGAGCAGTACTTC.

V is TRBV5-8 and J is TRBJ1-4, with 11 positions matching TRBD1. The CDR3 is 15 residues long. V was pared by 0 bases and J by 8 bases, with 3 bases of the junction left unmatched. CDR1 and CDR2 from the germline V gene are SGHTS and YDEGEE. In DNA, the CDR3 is TGTGCCAGCAGCTTGGAGGGGACAGGGGGGGAAAAACTGTTTTTT. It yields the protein CASSLEGTGGEKLFF.

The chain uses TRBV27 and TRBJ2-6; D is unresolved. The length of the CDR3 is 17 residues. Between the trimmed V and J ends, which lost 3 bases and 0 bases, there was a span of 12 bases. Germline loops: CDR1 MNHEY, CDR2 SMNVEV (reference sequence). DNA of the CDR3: TGTGCCAGCAGTTTGCTCTTTGAGCGCTCTGGGGCCAACGTCCTGACTTTC. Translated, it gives CASSLLFERSGANVLTF.

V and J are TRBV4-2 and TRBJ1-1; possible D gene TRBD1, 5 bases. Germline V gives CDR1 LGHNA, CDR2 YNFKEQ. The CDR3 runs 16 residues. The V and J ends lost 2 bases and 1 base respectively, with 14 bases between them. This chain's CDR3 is CASSQTQGRGNTEAFF. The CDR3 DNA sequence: TGTGCCAGCAGCCAAACGCAGGGAAGAGGGAACACTGAAGCTTTCTTT.

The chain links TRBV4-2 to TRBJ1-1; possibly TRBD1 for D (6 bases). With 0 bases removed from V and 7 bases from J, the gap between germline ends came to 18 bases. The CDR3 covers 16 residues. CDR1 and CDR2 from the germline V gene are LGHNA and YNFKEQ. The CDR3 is CASSQDYPGAAFEAFF. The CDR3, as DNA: TGTGCCAGCAGCCAAGATTACCCGGGGGCCGCATTTGAAGCTTTCTTT.

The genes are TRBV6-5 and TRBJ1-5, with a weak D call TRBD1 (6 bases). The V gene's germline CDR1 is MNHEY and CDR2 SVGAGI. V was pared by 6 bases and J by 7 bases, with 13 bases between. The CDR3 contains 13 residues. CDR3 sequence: CASRPDRKQPQHF. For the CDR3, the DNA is TGTGCCAGCAGACCGGACAGAAAACAGCCCCAGCATTTT.

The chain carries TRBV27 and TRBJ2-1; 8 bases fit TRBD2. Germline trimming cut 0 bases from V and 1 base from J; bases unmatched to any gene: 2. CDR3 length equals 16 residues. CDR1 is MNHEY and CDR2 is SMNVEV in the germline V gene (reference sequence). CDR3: CASSLSAGASYNEQFF. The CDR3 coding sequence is TGTGCCAGCAGTTTATCAGCGGGAGCTTCCTACAATGAGCAGTTCTTC.

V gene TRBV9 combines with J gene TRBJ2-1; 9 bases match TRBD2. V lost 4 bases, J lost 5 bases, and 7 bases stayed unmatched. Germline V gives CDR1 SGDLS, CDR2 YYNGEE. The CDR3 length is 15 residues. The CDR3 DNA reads TGTGCCAGCAGCAGCGGGACTAGCCCTAACAATGAGCAGTTCTTC. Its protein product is CASSSGTSPNNEQFF.

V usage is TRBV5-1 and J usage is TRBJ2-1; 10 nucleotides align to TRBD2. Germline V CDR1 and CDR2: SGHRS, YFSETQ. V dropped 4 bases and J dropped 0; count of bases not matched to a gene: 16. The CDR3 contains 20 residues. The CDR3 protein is CASSPAPGTSALTSYNEQFF. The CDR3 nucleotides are TGCGCCAGCAGCCCCGCACCCGGGACTAGCGCTCTGACCTCCTACAATGAGCAGTTCTTC.